These 26 T cell receptor beta chains share one sample of origin, sequenced in a study of OX40 agonist ivuxolimab in advanced cancers. The receptor library was made with the immunoSEQ multiplex PCR assay. Imported from immuneACCESS, the table was reduced by TCRdb to in-frame sequences with V and J called. These copies leave out some clones; in studies compared against another copy, an unresolved V gene accounts for under half, and the cause of the remainder is not known. The sample table holds approximately 100,000 clones, of which about 83% were seen once. In total, the top ten clones hold approximately 0.54% of the sample. The specimen comprised CD4+ or CD8+ T cells sorted from blood, sampled in a trial of the OX40 agonist ivuxolimab. These receptors all come from an adult with an advanced solid tumor such as melanoma, head and neck, liver or kidney cancer.

The J gene is TRBJ2-2, the V gene TRBV6-5; a possible D gene is TRBD1 (5 bases). CDR1 and CDR2 from the germline V gene are MNHEY and SVGAGI. The V end lost 6 bases, the J end lost 3 bases, and 11 bases lay between the germline ends. The CDR3 contains 14 residues. The CDR3 loop is CASRRQQYTGELFF. The CDR3 region has the DNA TGTGCCAGCAGAAGACAGCAATACACCGGGGAGCTGTTTTTT.

V gene TRBV7-9 combines with J gene TRBJ2-7; TRBD2 aligns across 8 bases. Trimming at V came to 5 bases and at J to 4 bases, leaving 10 bases not matched to a gene. Germline loops: CDR1 SEHNR, CDR2 FQNEAQ (reference sequence). This CDR3 region has 15 residues. The CDR3 here is CASSDIGTSSYEQYF. CDR3 sequence (DNA): TGTGCCAGCAGCGACATCGGGACTAGTAGTTACGAGCAGTACTTC.

The chain recombines TRBV9 with TRBJ2-5, with D perhaps being TRBD1 or TRBD2 (5 bases each). Trimming stripped 3 bases from V and 2 bases from J, with 11 bases between. CDR3 length: 14 amino acids. Germline CDR1 SGDLS, CDR2 YYNGEE. The chain's CDR3 is CASSAPGPQETQYF. The CDR3 coding sequence is TGTGCCAGCAGCGCACCGGGGCCTCAAGAGACCCAGTACTTC.

The chain uses TRBV11-2 and TRBJ1-1, with D hard to call. The CDR3 is 16 amino acids. The V gene lost 7 bases and the J gene lost 1 base, with 19 bases spanning the gap. Germline V gene sequence: CDR1 SGHAT, CDR2 FQNNGV. The CDR3 spells CASTPMGQVENTEAFF. CDR3 in DNA: TGTGCCAGCACACCTATGGGCCAAGTAGAGAACACTGAAGCTTTCTTT. The full variable domain, completed using reference TRBV11-2 and TRBJ1-1, is EAGVAQSPRYKIIEKRQSVAFWCNPISGHATLYWYQQILGQGPKLLIQFQNNGVVDDSQLPKDRFSAERLKGVDSTLKIQPAKLEDSAVYLCASTPMGQVENTEAFFGQGTRLTVV.

The V and J genes are TRBV6-5 and TRBJ2-7; 10 nucleotides match TRBD1. The germline CDR1 and CDR2 sequences are MNHEY and SVGAGI. The CDR3 runs to 15 residues. J was trimmed by 3 bases and V by 7 bases; bases with no gene match: 9. The CDR3 loop reads CASMDRGILDYEQYF. Written as DNA, the CDR3 is TGTGCCAGCATGGACAGGGGGATTTTGGACTACGAGCAGTACTTC.

The gene calls are TRBV2 and TRBJ2-7; no clear D gene. The CDR3 spans 15 residues. Germline CDR1 SNHLY, CDR2 FYNNEI. V shed 1 base and J shed 0 bases, with 10 bases lying between them. CDR3 in DNA: TGTGCCAGCAGTGAAGGGGGTCGGAGCTCCTACGAGCAGTACTTC. Translated: CASSEGGRSSYEQYF.

The genes are TRBV7-8 and TRBJ1-3; no clear D. The CDR3 spans 14 residues. V dropped 4 bases and J dropped 4 bases, with 11 bases sitting between them. Germline-derived CDR1 and CDR2 are SGHVS and FQNEAQ. For the CDR3, the DNA is TGTGCCAGCAGCTCGGCCGGTGGGGGAAACACCATATATTTT. Protein product: CASSSAGGGNTIYF.

The chain employs TRBV5-1 and TRBJ2-3, with D possibly matching TRBD2 (5 bases). The CDR3 is made up of 15 amino acids. CDR1 and CDR2 (germline): SGHRS, YFSETQ. Trimming removed 0 bases at V and 1 base at J, with 9 bases between. For the CDR3, the DNA is TGCGCCAGCAGCTTGGACTCCGGGGGCACAGATACGCAGTATTTT. Protein: CASSLDSGGTDTQYF.

This chain uses TRBV16 with TRBJ1-1, with D perhaps TRBD1 (6 bases). The V end was cut by 2 bases, the J end by 4 bases, with 14 bases between. The CDR3 covers 15 residues. Germline V gene sequence: CDR1 KGHSY, CDR2 FQNENV. The DNA of the CDR3 is TGTGCCAGCAGCCAAGGTGGGGGCGCAGGCACTGAAGCTTTCTTT. Its protein product is CASSQGGGAGTEAFF.

CDR3 protein: CASSRLAGGGYNEQFF. Here the CDR3 DNA reads TGTGCCAGTAGTAGATTAGCGGGGGGCGGTTACAATGAGCAGTTCTTC. This chain uses TRBV19 with TRBJ2-1; TRBD2 matches 10 bases. In germline, CDR1 is LNHDA, CDR2 SQIVND (reference sequence). The trim removed 4 bases at V and 4 bases at J, leaving 7 bases unmatched. This CDR3 comprises 16 residues.

The V call is TRBV9, the J call TRBJ1-6, with 9 bases identical to TRBD1. The CDR3 sequence is 13 residues long. With V trimmed by 4 bases and J by 10 bases, 3 bases remained unmatched. CDR1 is SGDLS, CDR2 YYNGEE, per germline. Written as DNA, the CDR3 is TGTGCCAGCAGCCTGGGACAGGGATCACCCCTCCACTTT. Its translation: CASSLGQGSPLHF.

This chain connects TRBV2 to TRBJ1-5, with unresolved D. Germline V gene sequence: CDR1 SNHLY, CDR2 FYNNEI. The CDR3 spans 12 residues. Deletions cut 7 bases from V and 5 bases from J, with 9 bases between. CDR3 sequence: CASNIGYQPQHF. CDR3 DNA sequence: TGTGCCAGCAATATAGGGTATCAGCCCCAGCATTTT.

The chain joins TRBV7-9 to TRBJ1-2; unclear D gene. V gave up 1 base and J gave up 2 bases, with 14 bases separating them. Germline V CDR1 and CDR2: SEHNR, FQNEAQ (reference sequence). This CDR3 comprises 16 residues. This chain's CDR3 is CASSLGGIGGNYGYTF. For the CDR3, the DNA is TGTGCCAGCAGCTTAGGAGGTATAGGAGGAAACTATGGCTACACCTTC.

The genes are TRBV5-1 and TRBJ1-5; a weak D match, TRBD1 (5 bases). Trimming took 2 bases from V and 7 from J, leaving 13 bases between them. This CDR3 contains 14 residues. Germline values: CDR1 SGHRS, CDR2 YFSETQ. The CDR3 bases are TGCGCCAGCAGCTTAATCGGCAGGGACCAGCCCCAGCATTTT. This encodes CASSLIGRDQPQHF.

This chain connects TRBV6-1 to TRBJ1-1; a possible D gene is TRBD1 (6 bases). CDR3 size: 14 residues. V shed 4 bases and J shed 4 bases, with 13 bases lying between them. Germline V gene data show CDR1 as MNHNS and CDR2 as SASEGT. CDR3 coding DNA: TGTGCCAGCAGTGCTGCAACAGGGTCCACTGAAGCTTTCTTT. Amino acid sequence: CASSAATGSTEAFF.

The rearrangement uses TRBV14 and TRBJ2-5; 7 nucleotides align to TRBD1. In germline, CDR1 is SGHDN, CDR2 FVKESK. The CDR3 runs to 14 residues. V lost 4 bases to trimming and J lost 4 bases; unmatched junction nucleotides: 6. The DNA of the CDR3 is TGTGCCAGCAGCCGGCAGGGGGTTCGAGAGACCCAGTACTTC. Residues: CASSRQGVRETQYF.

This clone was seen only a few times. Since no conserved phenylalanine or tryptophan closes the CDR3, a read error is the likely cause. The V and J genes are TRBV19 and TRBJ1-6; D is unclear. Germline V gene data show CDR1 as LNHDA and CDR2 as SQIVND (reference sequence). The CDR3 length is 12 residues. Trimming shortened V by 2 bases and J by 7 bases, and 3 bases separated the two germline ends. The CDR3 DNA sequence: TGTGCCAGTAGTATAAGAAATTCACCCCTCCACCTT. This gives the protein CASSIRNSPLHL.

The table lists this clone with a few counts. The chain carries TRBV5-1 and TRBJ1-1, with 8 bases fitting TRBD1. CDR3 length: 14 residues. The trim removed 2 bases at V and 6 bases at J, leaving 6 bases unmatched. The germline gives CDR1 SGHRS, CDR2 YFSETQ. CDR3 region: CASSLTTGDPEAFF. The CDR3 DNA sequence: TGCGCCAGCAGCTTAACGACAGGGGACCCTGAAGCTTTCTTT.

The rearrangement links TRBV9 to TRBJ2-2; the D call may be TRBD1 or TRBD2 (5 bases each). The germline gives CDR1 SGDLS, CDR2 YYNGEE. V lost 1 base to trimming and J lost 5 bases, with 21 bases between them. The CDR3 totals 18 residues. The CDR3: CASSVLVGDSLGTGELFF. For the CDR3, the DNA is TGTGCCAGCAGCGTACTAGTGGGGGATTCCTTGGGGACCGGGGAGCTGTTTTTT.

The chain is built from TRBV7-2 and TRBJ2-1; 10 bases line up with TRBD2. There are 15 residues in the CDR3. Trimming removed 1 base from V and 7 bases from J; junction bases left unmatched: 4. Germline V gene data show CDR1 as SGHTA and CDR2 as FQGNSA. The CDR3 region has the DNA TGTGCCAGCAGCTTAGGAGCGGGGGGGCGAAATGAGCAGTTCTTC. This gives the protein CASSLGAGGRNEQFF.

This chain uses TRBV11-2 with TRBJ2-7, with D maybe TRBD1 (7 bases). CDR1 and CDR2 from the germline V gene are SGHAT and FQNNGV. The ends were cut back, 1 base at V and 3 bases at J, with 10 bases in the middle. The CDR3 is 14 amino acids. The DNA of the CDR3 is TGTGCCAGCAGCTTAGCAGGGGGGCTCTACGAGCAGTACTTC. Amino acid sequence: CASSLAGGLYEQYF.

This chain connects TRBV28 to TRBJ1-4; no clear D. V lost 7 bases and J lost 3, with 9 bases in between. CDR1 MDHEN and CDR2 SYDVKM come from the germline V gene. The length of the CDR3 is 13 residues. CDR3 nucleotides: TGTGCCAGCAAGCGTCCCCCTAATGAAAAACTGTTTTTT. Its translation is CASKRPPNEKLFF.

The genes are TRBV7-2 and TRBJ2-5; no firm D call. The CDR3 extends over 14 amino acids. Trimming removed 2 bases from V and 2 bases from J, with 9 bases in between. Germline values: CDR1 SGHTA, CDR2 FQGNSA. Here the CDR3 reads CASSLPGGQETQYF. The CDR3 DNA reads as TGTGCCAGCAGCTTACCCGGTGGGCAAGAGACCCAGTACTTC. Complete variable domain (other parts from reference TRBV7-2 and TRBJ2-5): GAGVSQSPSNKVTEKGKDVELRCDPISGHTALYWYRQSLGQGLEFLIYFQGNSAPDKSGLPSDRFSAERTGGSVSTLTIQRTQQEDSAVYLCASSLPGGQETQYFGPGTRLLVL.

The rearrangement joins TRBV14 to TRBJ2-2; D uncertain. CDR1 is SGHDN and CDR2 is FVKESK in the germline V gene. The CDR3 covers 15 residues. Trimming took 2 bases from V and 7 from J, leaving 14 bases between them. The CDR3 DNA reads TGTGCCAGCAGCCAACGTATCGGGTTCGGCGGGGAGCTGTTTTTT. Protein: CASSQRIGFGGELFF.

This clone was seen once. The chain joins TRBV4-2 to TRBJ2-5, with D tentatively TRBD1 or TRBD2 (7 bases each). Trimming pared 3 bases from V and 1 base from J, leaving 12 bases between. CDR1 LGHNA and CDR2 YNFKEQ come from the germline V gene. The CDR3 has 15 residues. The CDR3 region is CASSHGGDSQETQYF. For the CDR3, the DNA is TGTGCCAGCAGCCATGGGGGGGACAGCCAAGAGACCCAGTACTTC.

The J gene is TRBJ1-5, the V gene TRBV28; D possibly corresponds to TRBD1 (5 bases). Trimming stripped 11 bases from V and 1 base from J, with 15 bases between. There are 14 residues in the CDR3. Per germline, CDR1 MDHEN and CDR2 SYDVKM. CDR3 nucleotides: TGTGCCGCTGGGCAGGGAGGAAGCAATCAGCCCCAGCATTTT. Translated: CAAGQGGSNQPQHF.